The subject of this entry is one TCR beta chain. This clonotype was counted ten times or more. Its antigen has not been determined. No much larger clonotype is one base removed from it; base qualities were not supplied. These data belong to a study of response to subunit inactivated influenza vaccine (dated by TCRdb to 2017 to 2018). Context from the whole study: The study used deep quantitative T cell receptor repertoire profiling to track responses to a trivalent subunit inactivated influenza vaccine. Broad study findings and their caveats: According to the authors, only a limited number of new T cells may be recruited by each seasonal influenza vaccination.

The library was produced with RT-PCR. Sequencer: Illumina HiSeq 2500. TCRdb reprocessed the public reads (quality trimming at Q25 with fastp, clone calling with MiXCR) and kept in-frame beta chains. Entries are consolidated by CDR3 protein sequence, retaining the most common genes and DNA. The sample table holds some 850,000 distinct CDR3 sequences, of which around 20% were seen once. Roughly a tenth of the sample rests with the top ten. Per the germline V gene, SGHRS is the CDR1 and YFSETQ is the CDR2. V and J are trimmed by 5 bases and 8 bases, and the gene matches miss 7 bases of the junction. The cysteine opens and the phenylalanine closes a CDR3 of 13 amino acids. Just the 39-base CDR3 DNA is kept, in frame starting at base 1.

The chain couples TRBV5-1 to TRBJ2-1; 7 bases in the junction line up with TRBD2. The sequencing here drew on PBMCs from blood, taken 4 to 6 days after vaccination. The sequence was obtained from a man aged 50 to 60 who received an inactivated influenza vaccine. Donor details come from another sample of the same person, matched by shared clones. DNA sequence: TGCGCCAGCAGTTCCAGCGGGAATTATGAGCAGTTCTTC. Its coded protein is CASSSSGNYEQFF.